The 23 T cell receptor beta chains listed next were all sequenced from one sample in a study of blood T cell repertoires in COVID-19. The method was immunoSEQ multiplex PCR; TCRdb's version includes in-frame clones alone and lacks a portion of them. Here the sample spans 130,000 to 150,000 clones, 78% being singletons. Sequenced: peripheral blood. The receptors come from a woman in her fifties or sixties with acute or convalescent COVID-19.

This clone has only one observation. The chain joins TRBV19 to TRBJ2-7, with 14 bases identical to TRBD2. Germline assignment: CDR1 LNHDA and CDR2 SQIVND (reference sequence). The CDR3 sequence is 15 residues long. With V trimmed by 4 bases and J by 4 bases, 3 bases remained unmatched. CDR3 sequence: CASSTGTSGSYEQYF. The DNA of the CDR3 is TGTGCCAGTAGTACAGGGACTAGCGGGAGTTACGAGCAGTACTTC.

The chain carries TRBV27 and TRBJ2-2; TRBD2 aligns across 8 bases. This CDR3 spans 16 amino acids. Germline values: CDR1 MNHEY, CDR2 SMNVEV (reference sequence). With 3 bases clipped from V and 3 bases from J, the junction kept 6 bases outside the gene matches. The CDR3 loop reads CASSFPPSGYTGELFF. DNA for the CDR3: TGTGCCAGCAGTTTTCCGCCTAGCGGGTACACCGGGGAGCTGTTTTTT.

The rearrangement links TRBV14 to TRBJ2-1; TRBD1 is a possible D gene (6 bases). Germline V gives CDR1 SGHDN, CDR2 FVKESK. The CDR3 extends over 15 amino acids. The V end lost 2 bases, the J end lost 7 bases, and 15 bases lay between the germline ends. The CDR3 DNA reads as TGTGCCAGCAGCCAATATCAGGGGCTGGTGAATGAGCAGTTCTTC. Amino acids: CASSQYQGLVNEQFF.

This clone has just a few counts. The J gene is TRBJ2-1, the V gene TRBV5-6; 13 bases agree with TRBD2. CDR3 length: 14 amino acids. The ends lost 0 bases at V and 13 bases at J; junction bases unmatched: 4. Germline V gene data show CDR1 as SGHDT and CDR2 as YYEEEE. The DNA for the CDR3 is TGTGCCAGCAGCTTGGTAACTAGCGGGAGGGCTCAGTTCTTC. This translates into CASSLVTSGRAQFF.

The chain carries TRBV13 and TRBJ2-2; TRBD2 matches at 8 bases. From germline, CDR1 is PRHDT and CDR2 FYEKMQ (reference sequence). There are 17 residues in the CDR3. After removal of 0 bases from V and 1 base from J, the junction contained 4 bases not matched to a gene. The CDR3 loop is CASSLGVAGMNTGELFF. As DNA, the CDR3 is TGTGCCAGCAGCTTAGGGGTAGCGGGGATGAACACCGGGGAGCTGTTTTTT.

The chain joins TRBV28 to TRBJ2-1; 7 bases line up with TRBD2. In germline, CDR1 is MDHEN, CDR2 SYDVKM. The CDR3 spans 16 residues. Trimming cost V 7 bases and J 2 bases; bases outside gene matches: 11. CDR3: CASTTPFAGAYNEQFF. For the CDR3, the DNA is TGTGCCAGCACCACGCCGTTCGCGGGAGCCTACAATGAGCAGTTCTTC.

V and J are TRBV4-1 and TRBJ2-2; D might be TRBD2 (5 bases). The CDR3 sequence is 15 residues long. V lost 2 bases to trimming and J lost 6 bases, with 13 bases between them. Germline V lookup: CDR1 MGHRA, CDR2 YSYEKL. The CDR3 coding sequence is TGCGCCAGCAGCCAAAGGCTAGCTTACCCCGGGGAGCTGTTTTTT. It yields the protein CASSQRLAYPGELFF.

This chain uses TRBV19 with TRBJ2-1, with D tentatively TRBD1 (6 bases). Germline assignment: CDR1 LNHDA and CDR2 SQIVND (reference sequence). The CDR3 is 15 amino acids. V was pared by 7 bases and J by 10 bases, with 23 bases between. The CDR3 DNA reads TGTGCCAGTACCCCAGGGGCGGCGGGTGTATGGGAGCAGTTCTTC. Its protein is CASTPGAAGVWEQFF.

This clone has just a few counts. The chain is built from TRBV2 and TRBJ2-1; D not resolved. CDR3 length: 11 amino acids. V was clipped by 6 bases and J by 11 bases, with 11 bases between them. From germline, CDR1 is SNHLY and CDR2 FYNNEI. The DNA for the CDR3 is TGTGCCAGCAGATTAGACATCAAGCAGTTCTTC. Translated, it gives CASRLDIKQFF.

This clone was detected a few times. V and J are TRBV6-1 and TRBJ2-7, with 7 bases aligning to TRBD1. CDR3 size: 17 residues. Germline V gives CDR1 MNHNS, CDR2 SASEGT. Trimming took 4 bases from V and 2 from J; bases not matched to a gene: 14. Here the CDR3 reads CASSVEVQGISAYEQYF. The CDR3 nucleotides read TGTGCCAGCAGTGTAGAGGTACAGGGGATATCTGCCTACGAGCAGTACTTC.

The chain employs TRBV29-1 and TRBJ2-7; 7 nucleotides agree with TRBD2. Germline loops: CDR1 SQVTM, CDR2 ANQGSEA. CDR3 size: 13 residues. Trimming took 7 bases from V and 2 from J; bases not matched to a gene: 8. The DNA of the CDR3 is TGCAGCGCTAGTTCCCTAGCGGCCTACGAGCAGTACTTC. Translating it yields CSASSLAAYEQYF.

This chain links TRBV9 with TRBJ1-2; 7 bases agree with TRBD1. The ends lost 3 bases at V and 2 bases at J; junction bases unmatched: 7. The germline V gene encodes CDR1 SGDLS and CDR2 YYNGEE. There are 15 residues in the CDR3. In DNA form, the CDR3 reads TGTGCCAGCAGCGAACGGACAGGTTTGAACTATGGCTACACCTTC. Protein product: CASSERTGLNYGYTF.

The V gene is TRBV27, the J gene TRBJ2-7, with 10 positions matching TRBD2. Germline assignment: CDR1 MNHEY and CDR2 SMNVEV (reference sequence). The CDR3 length is 15 residues. V shed 2 bases, J shed 4 bases, and the junction held 5 bases outside the gene matches. The CDR3 reads CASSLVGTSEYEQYF. CDR3 DNA: TGTGCCAGCAGTTTAGTGGGGACTAGCGAATACGAGCAGTACTTC.

In its sample, this clone was seen once. CDR3: CATKTSGDTGELFF. DNA of the CDR3: TGCGCCACCAAGACTAGCGGCGACACCGGGGAGCTGTTTTTT. The rearrangement joins TRBV5-1 to TRBJ2-2; 9 positions match TRBD2. The CDR3 is made up of 14 amino acids. After removal of 9 bases from V and 3 bases from J, the junction contained 6 bases not matched to a gene. CDR1 is SGHRS and CDR2 is YFSETQ in the germline V gene.

The V call is TRBV5-1, the J call TRBJ2-3; D gene unclear. Trimming took 0 bases from V and 0 from J, leaving 8 bases between them. The CDR3 runs 15 residues. Germline V CDR1 and CDR2: SGHRS, YFSETQ. The CDR3 loop is CASSLVSSSTDTQYF. The CDR3 bases are TGCGCCAGCAGCTTGGTTAGTTCTAGCACAGATACGCAGTATTTT.

The table lists this clone with a count of one. V gene TRBV24-1 combines with J gene TRBJ2-3; 9 bases line up with TRBD2. Losses at the gene ends were 1 base for V and 7 bases for J; bases not matched to a gene: 8. Looked up from germline, CDR1 is KGHDR and CDR2 is SFDVKD. This CDR3 spans 16 amino acids. The DNA of the CDR3 is TGTGCCACCAGTGATTTCGCGGGGGGGGTTTTGAATACGCAGTATTTT. Its translation: CATSDFAGGVLNTQYF.

The chain employs TRBV25-1 and TRBJ1-6, with a tentative D call TRBD1 (6 bases). This CDR3 has 14 residues. Germline CDR1 reads MGHDK; CDR2 reads SYGVNS. V lost 4 bases and J 7 bases, leaving 11 bases between the germline ends. In nucleotides, the CDR3 is TGTGCCAGCAGTGCGGACAGCGAAAATTCACCCCTCCACTTT. Amino acid sequence: CASSADSENSPLHF. The full variable domain, its missing parts supplied by reference TRBV25-1 and TRBJ1-6, is EADIYQTPRYLVIGTGKKITLECSQTMGHDKMYWYQQDPGMELHLIHYSYGVNSTEKGDLSSESTVSRIRTEHFPLTLESARPSHTSQYLCASSADSENSPLHFGNGTRLTVT.

J is TRBJ2-5 and V is TRBV3-1 (or the pseudogene TRBV3-2); TRBD2 agrees at 13 bases. V was pared by 7 bases and J by 2 bases, with 4 bases of the junction left unmatched. Per germline, CDR1 LGHDT and CDR2 YNNKEL (reference sequence). This CDR3 is built from 15 residues. The CDR3 region is CASTRTSGRQETQYF. CDR3 DNA sequence: TGTGCCAGCACCAGGACTAGCGGGAGACAAGAGACCCAGTACTTC.

This chain uses TRBV6-6 with TRBJ2-4, with 10 bases that match TRBD1. The germline gives CDR1 MNHNY, CDR2 SVGAGI (reference sequence). J gave up 7 bases and V 8 bases, and 8 bases lay outside the gene matches. The CDR3 has 14 residues. The CDR3 nucleotides are TGTGCCAGCGGACTCCGGGACAGGGGTAACATTCAGTACTTC. Protein: CASGLRDRGNIQYF.

V is TRBV6-5 and J is TRBJ2-7; TRBD2 matches 11 bases. Germline values: CDR1 MNHEY, CDR2 SVGAGI. This CDR3 contains 14 residues. V shed 6 bases, J shed 2 bases, and the junction held 3 bases outside the gene matches. The CDR3 coding sequence is TGTGCCAGCAGCATGACTAGCGGGGCCTACGAGCAGTACTTC. Its protein product is CASSMTSGAYEQYF.

The sample holds a few counts of this clone. The J gene is TRBJ1-2, the V gene TRBV28; 8 nucleotides line up with TRBD1. The V gene's germline CDR1 is MDHEN and CDR2 SYDVKM. V shed 5 bases, J shed 4 bases, and the junction held 3 bases outside the gene matches. This CDR3 contains 13 residues. CDR3 in DNA: TGTGCCAGCAGTCGGGACAGGACCTATGGCTACACCTTC. It is translated as CASSRDRTYGYTF.

The gene calls are TRBV7-9 and TRBJ2-1; perhaps TRBD1 as D (5 bases). Looked up from germline, CDR1 is SEHNR and CDR2 is FQNEAQ (reference sequence). The CDR3 is made up of 15 amino acids. Trimming cost V 3 bases and J 10 bases, with 19 bases left between them. The CDR3 reads CASSLDTRRSGEQFF. CDR3 coding DNA: TGTGCCAGCAGCTTGGATACCCGTCGGTCAGGGGAGCAGTTCTTC.

This chain uses TRBV7-9 with TRBJ2-3; D perhaps matches TRBD1 (5 bases). The CDR3 runs 15 residues. The germline CDR1 and CDR2 sequences are SEHNR and FQNEAQ (reference sequence). V dropped 2 bases and J dropped 3 bases, with 12 bases sitting between them. CDR3 residues: CASSLTARQTDTQYF. CDR3 nucleotides: TGTGCCAGCAGCTTAACCGCTAGACAGACAGATACGCAGTATTTT. Based on the CDR3 plus reference TRBV7-9 and TRBJ2-3, the full variable domain is DTGVSQNPRHKITKRGQNVTFRCDPISEHNRLYWYRQTLGQGPEFLTYFQNEAQLEKSRLLSDRFSAERPKGSFSTLEIQRTEQGDSAMYLCASSLTARQTDTQYFGPGTRLTVL.